Listed here are 27 T cell receptor beta chains from one sample, sequenced in a study of cytomegalovirus exposure and HLA in healthy donors. 13 Jbeta primers and 60 Vbeta primers were used for the PCR. Here immunoSEQ multiplex PCR was the method, and the copy in TCRdb shows in-frame clones only, minus some. The data contain around 100,000 clones, 75% to 85% of them singletons. The sequenced material came from PBMCs. Source of these receptors: a woman between 18 and 29 years old in good health and CMV-seropositive.

The chain joins TRBV15 to TRBJ2-7; 7 bases agree with TRBD1. Germline CDR1 and CDR2: LNHNV and YYDKDF (reference sequence). The CDR3 runs 15 residues. V lost 0 bases to trimming and J lost 2 bases; unmatched junction nucleotides: 4. The CDR3 bases are TGTGCCACCAGCAGAGATCGGGACAGAGCCTACGAGCAGTACTTC. It translates to CATSRDRDRAYEQYF.

The V call is TRBV2, the J call TRBJ1-5; 9 bases line up with TRBD1. The germline gives CDR1 SNHLY, CDR2 FYNNEI. The J segment lost 6 bases and the V segment lost 0 bases, leaving 6 bases of the junction unmatched. This CDR3 has 16 residues. CDR3 sequence: CASSEARGQGGQPQHF. CDR3 DNA: TGTGCCAGCAGTGAAGCGAGGGGACAGGGAGGTCAGCCCCAGCATTTT.

The rearrangement joins TRBV5-6 to TRBJ1-1, with D perhaps TRBD1 (6 bases). The V and J ends lost 1 base and 6 bases respectively, with 10 bases between them. The germline V gene encodes CDR1 SGHDT and CDR2 YYEEEE. The CDR3 length is 13 residues. CDR3 DNA sequence: TGTGCCAGCAGCTTGTCGGGGGGCTCTGAAGCTTTCTTT. This translates into CASSLSGGSEAFF.

The rearrangement uses TRBV5-1 and TRBJ1-2, with TRBD1 as a possible D gene (5 bases). The V end lost 2 bases, the J end lost 4 bases, and 9 bases lay between the germline ends. Germline V CDR1 and CDR2: SGHRS, YFSETQ. This CDR3 comprises 13 residues. CDR3 sequence (DNA): TGCGCCAGCAGCTTACAGGAAACCTATGGCTACACCTTC. It yields the protein CASSLQETYGYTF.

The rearrangement joins TRBV4-2 to TRBJ2-2, with D unresolved. Germline lookup yields CDR1 LGHNA and CDR2 YNFKEQ. This CDR3 is built from 15 residues. The V end was cut by 4 bases, the J end by 3 bases, with 12 bases between. The CDR3 region is CASSRPGKDTGELFF. CDR3 nucleotides: TGTGCCAGCAGCCGCCCAGGCAAGGACACCGGGGAGCTGTTTTTT.

This clone was seen a handful of times. The V gene is TRBV19, the J gene TRBJ2-1; 9 nucleotides match TRBD2. CDR1 and CDR2 (germline): LNHDA, SQIVND (reference sequence). J was trimmed by 8 bases and V by 5 bases; bases with no gene match: 7. There are 14 residues in the CDR3. Here the CDR3 DNA reads TGTGCCAGTAGTTTACTAGCGGGTCAGGATGAGCAGTTCTTC. Translating gives CASSLLAGQDEQFF.

Remarks on this clone: Relative to the germline gene, one junction end is altered; a read error may explain this. The chain carries TRBV6-5 and TRBJ1-2; 7 nucleotides align to TRBD1. The germline CDR1 and CDR2 sequences are MNHEY and SVGAGI. The CDR3 is made up of 14 amino acids. For the CDR3, the DNA is TGTGCCAGCAGTCGAGAGGGACAGAAGTATGGCTACCCCTTC. This translates into CASSREGQKYGYPF.

The chain employs TRBV5-1 and TRBJ1-1; no reliable D call. Germline V lookup: CDR1 SGHRS, CDR2 YFSETQ. Trimming stripped 4 bases from V and 1 base from J, with 8 bases between. This CDR3 is 13 amino acids long. The CDR3 loop reads CASSNSGNTEAFF. The CDR3 nucleotides are TGCGCCAGCAGCAACTCAGGGAACACTGAAGCTTTCTTT.

J is TRBJ2-5 and V is TRBV7-3; 10 bases align to TRBD1. The J call may be wrong; the DNA end is better matched by TRBJ2-7. The germline gives CDR1 SGHTA, CDR2 FQGTGA. The CDR3 consists of 14 residues. The CDR3 DNA is TGTGCCAGCAGCCCGGGACAGGGGAAATACGAGCAGTACTTC. Its protein is CASSPGQGKYEQYF.

In its sample, this clone was seen a few times. The chain couples TRBV5-6 to TRBJ1-1; D is undetermined. Germline V lookup: CDR1 SGHDT, CDR2 YYEEEE. V lost 5 bases and J 4 bases, leaving 12 bases between the germline ends. The CDR3 contains 13 residues. The DNA for the CDR3 is TGTGCCAGCAGTTTACCCCCGGGCACTGAAGCTTTCTTT. The encoded protein is CASSLPPGTEAFF.

The CDR3 region is CASSLGLADEQFF. The CDR3 nucleotides are TGTGCCAGCAGCTTAGGCTTAGCAGATGAGCAGTTCTTC. The chain couples TRBV11-1 to TRBJ2-1; D is unclear. CDR3 length: 13 amino acids. V was pared by 1 base and J by 8 bases, with 9 bases between. Germline CDR1 and CDR2: SGHAT and FQDESV (reference sequence). Filled out from reference TRBV11-1 and TRBJ2-1, the complete variable domain reads EAEVAQSPRYKITEKSQAVAFWCDPISGHATLYWYRQILGQGPELLVQFQDESVVDDSQLPKDRFSAERLKGVDSTLKIQPAELGDSAMYLCASSLGLADEQFFGPGTRLTVL.

The chain employs TRBV2 and TRBJ2-5; 8 bases agree with TRBD2. The J call is in doubt because the DNA end fits TRBJ2-7 better. Germline CDR1 reads SNHLY; CDR2 reads FYNNEI. The CDR3 covers 13 residues. The CDR3 bases are TGTGCCAGCAGGGAGGGACTAGATTACGAGCAGTACTTC. Translated, it gives CASREGLDYEQYF.

The V call is TRBV9, the J call TRBJ2-6; unclear D gene. V gave up 4 bases and J gave up 4 bases, with 24 bases separating them. This CDR3 has 19 amino acids. Germline values: CDR1 SGDLS, CDR2 YYNGEE. The DNA of the CDR3 is TGTGCCAGCAGCCCAAACCCCGGCAGCGTATTCGGAGGGGCCAACGTCCTGACTTTC. It codes for CASSPNPGSVFGGANVLTF. The complete variable domain, with remaining parts taken from reference TRBV9 and TRBJ2-6, reads DSGVTQTPKHLITATGQRVTLRCSPRSGDLSVYWYQQSLDQGLQFLIQYYNGEERAKGNILERFSAQQFPDLHSELNLSSLELGDSALYFCASSPNPGSVFGGANVLTFGAGSRLTVL.

The J gene is TRBJ2-3, the V gene TRBV9; TRBD1 agrees at 9 bases. CDR1 is SGDLS and CDR2 is YYNGEE in the germline V gene. This CDR3 spans 15 amino acids. Losses at the gene ends were 5 bases for V and 5 bases for J; bases not matched to a gene: 9. Here the CDR3 DNA reads TGTGCCAGCAGGTACACAGGGGGCGCCGGAGATACGCAGTATTTT. Its protein is CASRYTGGAGDTQYF.

This clone appeared once. The chain carries TRBV29-1 and TRBJ2-7, with 11 bases fitting TRBD2. V shed 7 bases, J shed 3 bases, and the junction held 8 bases outside the gene matches. The CDR3 loop spans 14 amino acids. Germline CDR1 SQVTM, CDR2 ANQGSEA. For the CDR3, the DNA is TGCAGCGCCGGAACTAGCGGGAGTATCTACGAGCAGTACTTC. Encoded protein: CSAGTSGSIYEQYF.

The CDR3 loop reads CAIRGQGTYPHEQYF. CDR3 nucleotide sequence: TGTGCCATCAGGGGACAGGGAACGTACCCCCACGAGCAGTACTTC. This chain uses TRBV10-3 with TRBJ2-7, with 9 nucleotides matching TRBD1. With V trimmed by 6 bases and J by 5 bases, 11 bases remained unmatched. CDR3 length: 15 amino acids. Per germline, CDR1 ENHRY and CDR2 SYGVKD.

V gene TRBV5-1 combines with J gene TRBJ2-1; D unresolved. The germline V and J ends were trimmed by 4 bases and 10 bases, with 15 bases remaining between them. This CDR3 has 13 amino acids. Germline-derived CDR1 and CDR2 are SGHRS and YFSETQ. The CDR3 sequence is CASSGLALVEQFF. The CDR3 nucleotides are TGCGCCAGCAGCGGATTGGCTCTAGTCGAGCAGTTCTTC.

Only a few counts were recorded for this clone. The chain combines TRBV29-1 with TRBJ2-3; D might be TRBD2 (7 bases). The germline gives CDR1 SQVTM, CDR2 ANQGSEA. The V end was cut by 6 bases, the J end by 4 bases, with 14 bases between. CDR3 length: 13 amino acids. The CDR3 is CSVGGASSDTQYF. The DNA of the CDR3 is TGCAGCGTGGGGGGGGCATCCTCAGATACGCAGTATTTT.

The chain is built from TRBV7-3 and TRBJ2-5, with TRBD2 as a possible D gene (6 bases). Germline V lookup: CDR1 SGHTA, CDR2 FQGTGA. The V and J ends lost 5 bases and 5 bases respectively, with 15 bases between them. This CDR3 is built from 14 residues. CDR3 region: CASSLFRRGETQYF. CDR3 nucleotides: TGTGCCAGCAGCCTATTTCGGCGGGGTGAGACCCAGTACTTC.

The rearrangement joins TRBV11-3 to TRBJ1-1; D gene unclear. The CDR3 has 13 residues. Germline assignment: CDR1 SGHNT and CDR2 YENEEA. V lost 5 bases and J 5 bases, leaving 12 bases between the germline ends. The CDR3 protein is CASSPKYGTEAFF. CDR3 nucleotide sequence: TGTGCCAGCAGCCCTAAATACGGGACTGAAGCTTTCTTT.

The chain is built from TRBV9 and TRBJ2-2; a possible D gene is TRBD2 (5 bases). This CDR3 comprises 15 residues. The germline V and J ends were trimmed by 0 bases and 5 bases, with 11 bases remaining between them. Per the germline V gene, CDR1 is SGDLS and CDR2 is YYNGEE. The CDR3 protein is CASSVGGDGTGELFF. The CDR3 nucleotides read TGTGCCAGCAGCGTAGGGGGAGATGGGACCGGGGAGCTGTTTTTT.

J is TRBJ1-4 and V is TRBV5-1; 10 bases are a match to TRBD1. V gave up 0 bases and J gave up 8 bases; unmatched junction bases: 4. The germline CDR1 and CDR2 sequences are SGHRS and YFSETQ. The CDR3 length is 15 residues. CDR3 DNA: TGCGCCAGCAGCTTGGTGGGACAGGGGCAGGAAAAACTGTTTTTT. Its translation is CASSLVGQGQEKLFF.

This clone was found once. One junction end disagrees with the germline gene, perhaps due to a read error. The chain has TRBV4-2 and TRBJ1-2, with D perhaps matching TRBD1 (5 bases). Germline CDR1 is LGHNA and CDR2 is YNFKEQ. This CDR3 spans 16 amino acids. In DNA, the CDR3 is TGTGCCAGCAGCCAAGTGGCGGGGGATTTACACTATGGCCACACCTTC. Translation: CASSQVAGDLHYGHTF.

This clone came up once. The chain is built from TRBV7-8 and TRBJ2-5; unclear D gene. Gene TRBJ2-7 matches the end of the DNA better, so the J call may be wrong. The CDR3 is 14 amino acids. The germline gives CDR1 SGHVS, CDR2 FQNEAQ. In DNA, the CDR3 is TGTGCCAGCAGCCCGGGTGGAAAGTCCTACGAGCAGTACTTC. Translation gives CASSPGGKSYEQYF.

This chain uses TRBV30 with TRBJ1-2, with 8 bases matching TRBD1. V lost 1 base to trimming and J lost 7 bases; unmatched junction nucleotides: 5. CDR1 GTSNPN and CDR2 SVGIG come from the germline V gene (reference sequence). The CDR3 has 13 residues. The CDR3 loop reads CAWSAAGGLGYTF. In DNA, the CDR3 is TGTGCCTGGAGTGCGGCAGGGGGCCTTGGCTACACCTTC.

The V call is TRBV2, the J call TRBJ2-7; no firm D call. Germline CDR1 is SNHLY and CDR2 is FYNNEI. The V end lost 5 bases, the J end lost 9 bases, and 14 bases lay between the germline ends. The CDR3 covers 12 residues. CDR3 sequence reads: CASSSASRSQYF. CDR3 DNA sequence: TGTGCCAGCAGTTCCGCCTCCCGGTCGCAGTACTTC.

This sequence joins TRBV19 and TRBJ1-4; D uncertain. The CDR3 is made up of 13 amino acids. Germline CDR1 reads LNHDA; CDR2 reads SQIVND (reference sequence). V lost 3 bases and J 12 bases, leaving 14 bases between the germline ends. The CDR3 is CASSIWAVDELFF. For the CDR3, the DNA is TGTGCCAGTAGTATCTGGGCAGTTGATGAACTGTTTTTT.